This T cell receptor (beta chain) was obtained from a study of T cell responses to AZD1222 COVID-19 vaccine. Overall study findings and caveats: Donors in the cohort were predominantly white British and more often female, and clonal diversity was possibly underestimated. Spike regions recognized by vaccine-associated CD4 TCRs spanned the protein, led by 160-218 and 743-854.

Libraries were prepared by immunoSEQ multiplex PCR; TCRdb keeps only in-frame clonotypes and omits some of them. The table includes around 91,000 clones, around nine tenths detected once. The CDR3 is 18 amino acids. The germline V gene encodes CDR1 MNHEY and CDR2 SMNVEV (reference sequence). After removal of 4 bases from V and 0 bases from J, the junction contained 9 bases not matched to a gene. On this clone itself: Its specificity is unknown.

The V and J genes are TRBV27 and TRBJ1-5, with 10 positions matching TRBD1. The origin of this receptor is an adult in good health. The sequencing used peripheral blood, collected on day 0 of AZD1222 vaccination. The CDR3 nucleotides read TGTGCCAGCAGTTCCACCGGGACAGGGGATGATAGCAATCAGCCCCAGCATTTT. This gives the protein CASSSTGTGDDSNQPQHF.